These 25 T cell receptor beta chains were all obtained from the same sample, sequenced in a study of CD8+ T cells in alopecia areata (dated by TCRdb to the late 2010s). Receptor amplification or capture employed the immunoSEQ multiplex PCR assay. RNA was extracted from all samples and reverse transcribed into cDNA, which served as template for TCR sequencing. Imported from immuneACCESS, the table was reduced by TCRdb to in-frame sequences with V and J called. These copies leave out some clones; in studies compared against another copy, an unresolved V gene accounts for under half, and the cause of the remainder is not known. Recorded for this sample are more than 9,500 clones; approximately 53% of them occurred a single time. The ten largest account for over 10% of the sample. Lesional scalp punch biopsies and peripheral blood were collected from alopecia areata patients. Sequencing used skin. Every receptor here comes from a human donor with alopecia areata.

The V gene is TRBV5-6, the J gene TRBJ2-1; the match to TRBD1 covers 9 bases. The CDR3 is 15 amino acids. The germline CDR1 and CDR2 sequences are SGHDT and YYEEEE. Losses at the gene ends were 4 bases for V and 4 bases for J; bases not matched to a gene: 6. The CDR3 region is CASSRGQGRYNEQFF. CDR3 in DNA: TGTGCCAGCAGCCGTGGACAGGGGCGTTACAATGAGCAGTTCTTC.

J is TRBJ1-4 and V is TRBV29-1; D gene ambiguous. Germline loops: CDR1 SQVTM, CDR2 ANQGSEA. The CDR3 contains 13 residues. Trimming took 6 bases from V and 2 from J, leaving 10 bases between them. Here the CDR3 DNA reads TGCAGCGTCAAAACTACCACTAATGAAAAACTGTTTTTT. Translated, it gives CSVKTTTNEKLFF.

This clone occurred once. V and J are TRBV28 and TRBJ1-2; D ambiguous. The V end was cut by 7 bases, the J end by 5 bases, with 8 bases between. This CDR3 spans 11 amino acids. CDR1 MDHEN and CDR2 SYDVKM come from the germline V gene. The CDR3 region has the DNA TGTGCCAGCACGGCGACTTATGGCTACACCTTC. Its translation: CASTATYGYTF.

The chain combines TRBV2 with TRBJ2-5; D remains unclear. The V gene's germline CDR1 is SNHLY and CDR2 FYNNEI. This CDR3 comprises 10 residues. Trimming took off 6 bases at V and 4 bases at J, with 3 bases between the two ends. The CDR3 protein is CASRGETQYF. The CDR3, as DNA: TGTGCCAGCAGGGGAGAGACCCAGTACTTC.

This clone is a singleton in its sample. The J gene is TRBJ1-6, the V gene TRBV6-5, with 8 bases aligning to TRBD1. The CDR3 sequence is 14 residues long. Germline trimming cut 6 bases from V and 9 bases from J; bases unmatched to any gene: 7. Germline V lookup: CDR1 MNHEY, CDR2 SVGAGI. The CDR3 nucleotides are TGTGCCAGCAGCAAACAGGGGGTGGGTTCACCCCTCCACTTT. Its translation: CASSKQGVGSPLHF.

The chain joins TRBV18 to TRBJ1-6; D perhaps matches TRBD1 (6 bases). The CDR3 is 14 residues long. Germline assignment: CDR1 KGHSH and CDR2 LQKENI. Trimming removed 3 bases at V and 4 bases at J, with 7 bases between. CDR3 amino acids: CASSPDSYNSPLHF. The CDR3 DNA reads as TGTGCCAGCTCACCGGACAGTTATAATTCACCCCTCCACTTT.

This clone was observed a few times. The V call is TRBV30, the J call TRBJ2-1, with TRBD1 identical over 8 bases. The CDR3 extends over 16 amino acids. The junction had 10 bases not matched to a gene; V was cut back by 5 bases and J by 1 base. Germline assignment: CDR1 GTSNPN and CDR2 SVGIG (reference sequence). The CDR3 loop reads CAWGDRRLGSYNEQFF. Written as DNA, the CDR3 is TGTGCCTGGGGGGACAGGCGGCTGGGGTCCTACAATGAGCAGTTCTTC.

This clone was picked up a small number of times. The chain joins TRBV7-2 to TRBJ2-5; D ambiguous. CDR1 and CDR2 from the germline V gene are SGHTA and FQGNSA. V was pared by 4 bases and J by 5 bases, with 8 bases between. CDR3 length: 12 residues. The CDR3 loop is CASSSHRETQYF. Here the CDR3 DNA reads TGTGCCAGCAGCTCCCACCGGGAGACCCAGTACTTC.

This clone showed up just a few times. The genes are TRBV4-3 and TRBJ2-2; D unclear. The ends were cut back, 0 bases at V and 7 bases at J, with 9 bases in the middle. The CDR3 is made up of 14 amino acids. CDR1 and CDR2 (germline): LGHNA, YSLEER. The CDR3 here is CASSQDLGDGELFF. The CDR3 DNA reads TGCGCCAGCAGCCAAGATCTCGGAGACGGGGAGCTGTTTTTT.

The genes are TRBV7-8 and TRBJ1-5; TRBD1 matches 9 bases. CDR1 is SGHVS, CDR2 FQNEAQ, per germline. Losses at the gene ends were 3 bases for V and 4 bases for J; bases not matched to a gene: 4. The CDR3 sequence is 15 residues long. In DNA, the CDR3 is TGTGCCAGCAGCTTTGGACAGGGGATTAATCAGCCCCAGCATTTT. Its protein product is CASSFGQGINQPQHF.

The V call is TRBV5-1, the J call TRBJ1-2; TRBD1 might be the D (5 bases). The V gene lost 4 bases and the J gene lost 4 bases, with 8 bases spanning the gap. The length of the CDR3 is 12 residues. Germline CDR1 and CDR2: SGHRS and YFSETQ. The DNA for the CDR3 is TGCGCCAGCAGCAGCCAGGGCTATGGCTACACCTTC. The encoded protein is CASSSQGYGYTF.

A few counts support this clone. The chain links TRBV6-5 to TRBJ2-1, with D unclear. The CDR3 loop spans 14 amino acids. V was trimmed by 8 bases and J by 4 bases, leaving 15 bases between them. The V gene's germline CDR1 is MNHEY and CDR2 SVGAGI. CDR3 nucleotides: TGTGCCAGCGGTATTAGAGAGTCTTACAATGAGCAGTTCTTC. Protein sequence: CASGIRESYNEQFF.

The rearrangement links TRBV28 to TRBJ1-2; TRBD1 is a possible D gene (6 bases). CDR1 is MDHEN and CDR2 is SYDVKM in the germline V gene. CDR3 length equals 14 residues. V lost 5 bases, J lost 6 bases, and 16 bases lay in between. The CDR3 region is CASSPLRTVDGYTF. Here the CDR3 DNA reads TGTGCCAGCAGTCCCCTTAGGACAGTCGATGGCTACACCTTC.

The V call is TRBV14, the J call TRBJ2-1, with D maybe TRBD2 (5 bases). The CDR3 runs 14 residues. Germline V lookup: CDR1 SGHDN, CDR2 FVKESK. Between the trimmed V and J ends, which lost 6 bases and 5 bases, there was a span of 14 bases. Here the CDR3 reads CASSRRALHNEQFF. DNA for the CDR3: TGTGCCAGCAGTCGGCGGGCCCTGCACAATGAGCAGTTCTTC.

This clone was seen only a few times. The rearrangement joins TRBV5-1 to TRBJ1-3; D is unresolved. The CDR3 loop spans 14 amino acids. Germline V lookup: CDR1 SGHRS, CDR2 YFSETQ. The germline V and J ends were trimmed by 4 bases and 1 base, with 9 bases remaining between them. The CDR3 reads CASSVDGSGNTIYF. The CDR3 DNA sequence: TGCGCCAGCAGCGTGGACGGTTCTGGAAACACCATATATTTT. The full variable domain, with the rest looked up from reference TRBV5-1 and TRBJ1-3, is KAGVTQTPRYLIKTRGQQVTLSCSPISGHRSVSWYQQTPGQGLQFLFEYFSETQRNKGNFPGRFSGRQFSNSRSEMNVSTLELGDSALYLCASSVDGSGNTIYFGEGSWLTVV.

This chain connects TRBV6-6 to TRBJ2-7; weak D call: TRBD1 (7 bases). Germline V CDR1 and CDR2: MNHNY, SVGAGI (reference sequence). Trimming removed 6 bases at V and 2 bases at J, with 20 bases between. The CDR3 is 16 residues long. For the CDR3, the DNA is TGTGCCAGCAGGACCCAGAGGGGCAGGGGGGCCTACGAGCAGTACTTC. This sequence encodes CASRTQRGRGAYEQYF.

The V and J genes are TRBV29-1 and TRBJ2-1; TRBD2 matches 7 bases. Germline assignment: CDR1 SQVTM and CDR2 ANQGSEA. J was trimmed by 6 bases and V by 7 bases; bases with no gene match: 6. This CDR3 is built from 12 residues. This CDR3 is CSALAGLNEQFF. Written as DNA, the CDR3 is TGCAGCGCCTTAGCGGGCCTCAATGAGCAGTTCTTC.

The chain joins TRBV30 to TRBJ2-7; 7 bases map to TRBD2. CDR1 and CDR2 (germline): GTSNPN, SVGIG (reference sequence). This CDR3 spans 15 amino acids. Trimming at V came to 2 bases and at J to 0 bases, leaving 7 bases not matched to a gene. The CDR3 DNA is TGTGCCTGGAGTCGGCAGCGGGGTTTCTCCTACGAGCAGTACTTC. This gives the protein CAWSRQRGFSYEQYF.

The gene calls are TRBV29-1 and TRBJ2-7, with unresolved D. Trimming took off 5 bases at V and 7 bases at J, with 12 bases between the two ends. Germline lookup yields CDR1 SQVTM and CDR2 ANQGSEA. The CDR3 sequence is 11 residues long. As DNA, the CDR3 is TGCAGCGTTCTGTTTGTTTGGGAGCAGTACTTC. Translating gives CSVLFVWEQYF.

The chain recombines TRBV4-1 with TRBJ2-5, with unresolved D. V was pared by 2 bases and J by 11 bases, with 12 bases between. The V gene's germline CDR1 is MGHRA and CDR2 YSYEKL. The CDR3 totals 12 residues. The CDR3 DNA sequence: TGCGCCAGCAGCCAACCGCCGGGTGAGCAGTACTTC. Its protein is CASSQPPGEQYF.

This chain uses TRBV25-1 with TRBJ1-1; D is uncertain. V lost 5 bases and J lost 5, with 24 bases in between. Germline V lookup: CDR1 MGHDK, CDR2 SYGVNS. This CDR3 region has 17 residues. CDR3 coding DNA: TGTGCCAGCAGTCTTCGGTTCCGGGTTTTACTTAGTACTGAAGCTTTCTTT. Translated: CASSLRFRVLLSTEAFF.

This clone showed up just a few times. The CDR3 here is CASRDRSGANVLTF. CDR3 coding DNA: TGTGCCAGCAGGGACAGATCTGGGGCCAACGTCCTGACTTTC. The chain joins TRBV28 to TRBJ2-6; possibly TRBD1 for D (6 bases). V dropped 6 bases and J dropped 1 base, with 7 bases sitting between them. The CDR3 has 14 residues. Germline lookup yields CDR1 MDHEN and CDR2 SYDVKM.

This clone was detected only a few times. The rearrangement joins TRBV6-1 to TRBJ2-7; 7 bases fit TRBD1. The junction had 6 bases not matched to a gene; V was cut back by 5 bases and J by 5 bases. Germline-derived CDR1 and CDR2 are MNHNS and SASEGT. The CDR3 runs 13 residues. CDR3 in DNA: TGTGCCAGCAGTCCGGGACAGTCTAACGAGCAGTACTTC. This sequence encodes CASSPGQSNEQYF.

The chain links TRBV7-2 to TRBJ2-5; 13 nucleotides align to TRBD2. Germline V gives CDR1 SGHTA, CDR2 FQGNSA. The CDR3 spans 15 residues. V trimming: 5 bases; J trimming: 5 bases; junction bases outside the gene matches: 5. CDR3 region: CASSRGTSGTETQYF. For the CDR3, the DNA is TGTGCCAGCAGCAGGGGGACTAGCGGGACGGAGACCCAGTACTTC.

The chain combines TRBV6-6 with TRBJ2-1; 10 bases line up with TRBD2. Germline V gives CDR1 MNHNY, CDR2 SVGAGI (reference sequence). After removal of 5 bases from V and 4 bases from J, the junction contained 2 bases not matched to a gene. This CDR3 is built from 14 residues. Written as DNA, the CDR3 is TGTGCCAGCAGTCGACTAGCGGGTTACAATGAGCAGTTCTTC. Translating gives CASSRLAGYNEQFF.